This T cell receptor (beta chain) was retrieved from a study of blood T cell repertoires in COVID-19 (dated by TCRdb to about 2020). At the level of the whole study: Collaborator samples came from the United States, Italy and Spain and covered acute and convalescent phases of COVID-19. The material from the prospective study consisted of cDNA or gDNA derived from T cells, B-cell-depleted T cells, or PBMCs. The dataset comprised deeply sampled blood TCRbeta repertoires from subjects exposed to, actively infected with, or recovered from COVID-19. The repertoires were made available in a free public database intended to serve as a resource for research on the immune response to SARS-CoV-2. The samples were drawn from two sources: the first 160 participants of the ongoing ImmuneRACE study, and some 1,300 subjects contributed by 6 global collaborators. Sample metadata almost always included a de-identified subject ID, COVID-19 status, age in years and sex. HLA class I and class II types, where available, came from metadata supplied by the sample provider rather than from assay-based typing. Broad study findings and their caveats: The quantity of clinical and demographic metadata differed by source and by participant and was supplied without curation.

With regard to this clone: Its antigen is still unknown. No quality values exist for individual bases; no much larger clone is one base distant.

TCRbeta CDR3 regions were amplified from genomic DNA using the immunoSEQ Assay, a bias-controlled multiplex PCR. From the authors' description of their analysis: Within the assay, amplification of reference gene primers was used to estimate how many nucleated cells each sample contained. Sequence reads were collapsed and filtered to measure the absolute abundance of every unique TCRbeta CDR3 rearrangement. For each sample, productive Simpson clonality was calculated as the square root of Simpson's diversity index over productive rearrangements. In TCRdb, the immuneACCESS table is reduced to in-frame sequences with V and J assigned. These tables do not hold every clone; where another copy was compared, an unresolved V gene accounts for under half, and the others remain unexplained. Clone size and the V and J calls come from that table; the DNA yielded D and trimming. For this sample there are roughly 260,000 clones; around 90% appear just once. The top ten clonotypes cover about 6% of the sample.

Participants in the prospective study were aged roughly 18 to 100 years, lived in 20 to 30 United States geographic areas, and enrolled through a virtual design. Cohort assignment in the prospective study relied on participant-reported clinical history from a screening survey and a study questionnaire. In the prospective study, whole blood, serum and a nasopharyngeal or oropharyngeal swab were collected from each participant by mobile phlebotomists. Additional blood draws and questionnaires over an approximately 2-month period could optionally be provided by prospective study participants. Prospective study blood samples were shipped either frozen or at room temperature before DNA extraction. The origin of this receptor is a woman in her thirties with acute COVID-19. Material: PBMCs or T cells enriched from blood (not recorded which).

The nucleotides are TGCGCCAGCAGCCAAGCAACAGGGTTACGGCCCCAGCATTTT. It translates to CASSQATGLRPQHF. This chain is built from TRBV4-1 and TRBJ1-5; TRBD1 might be the D gene, on 6 matching bases. The trim is 1 base for V and 9 bases for J, with a gap of 13 bases between the germline ends. Inclusive of the bounding cysteine and phenylalanine, the CDR3 is 14 residues long. Of all the DNA, just the CDR3 is kept, 42 bases in frame from base 1. Reading the germline V gene gives CDR1 MGHRA and CDR2 YSYEKL.